The sequence of this T cell receptor beta chain was determined in a study of blood T cell repertoires in COVID-19. Study overall: Both acute and convalescent COVID-19 samples were obtained from the United States, Italy and Spain. From T cells, B-cell-depleted T cells, or PBMCs came the material, which was cDNA or gDNA.

The authors' processing: For nucleated cells, counts were estimated from reference gene primer amplification. Clones were sequenced by immunoSEQ multiplex PCR, and TCRdb holds only the in-frame ones, with some missing. The V and J calls and clone size were taken over from that table, and D and trimming were inferred from the DNA. The top ten hold more than 3% of the sample, which has 100,000 to 150,000 clones, approximately 82% seen once. The CDR3 spans 13 residues. The ends were cut back, 3 bases at V and 5 bases at J, with 10 bases in the middle. The sequenced sample was peripheral blood. The gene calls are TRBV12-3 or TRBV12-4 and TRBJ1-1; possible D gene TRBD1, 5 bases. The clonotype comes from a woman between 45 and 65 years old with acute or convalescent COVID-19. The CDR3 sequence: CASSFRGGTEAFF. The CDR3 DNA reads as TGTGCCAGCAGTTTCCGGGGGGGAACTGAAGCTTTCTTT.